A single sample is the source of the 21 T cell receptor beta chains below, sequenced in a study of T cell responses to AZD1222 COVID-19 vaccine listed by TCRdb under 2021. The receptor library was made with the immunoSEQ multiplex PCR assay. TCRdb stores this immuneACCESS table with in-frame sequences only. Part of the clones is absent; in the studies checked, under half of the shortfall reflects unresolved V genes, and no reason is known for the rest. Present in this sample are 150,000 or so clones, about 85% of which were seen just once. Jointly, the top ten make up less than 3.5% of the sample. In the paper's terms, the time point label means: baseline before first vaccination. The sequenced sample was peripheral blood, obtained on day 0 of AZD1222 vaccination. These receptors originate from an adult in good health.

This clone has a handful of counts. The gene calls are TRBV14 and TRBJ1-1, with 11 nucleotides matching TRBD1. CDR1 and CDR2 (germline): SGHDN, FVKESK. The junction had 9 bases not matched to a gene; V was cut back by 4 bases and J by 5 bases. The CDR3 length is 16 residues. CDR3 sequence: CASSLFPGQGGTEAFF. The CDR3 nucleotides are TGTGCCAGCAGCCTATTTCCGGGACAGGGGGGAACTGAAGCTTTCTTT.

The chain is built from TRBV2 and TRBJ1-1; maybe TRBD1 (6 bases). With 7 bases removed from V and 11 bases from J, the gap between germline ends came to 14 bases. Germline V gene lookup returns CDR1 SNHLY and CDR2 FYNNEI. The CDR3 consists of 11 residues. CDR3 loop: CASKEGQTAFF. As DNA, the CDR3 is TGTGCCAGCAAGGAGGGACAAACCGCTTTCTTT.

The genes are TRBV6-5 and TRBJ1-1; the match to TRBD1 covers 11 bases. Looked up from germline, CDR1 is MNHEY and CDR2 is SVGAGI. V gave up 9 bases and J gave up 0 bases; unmatched junction bases: 3. The CDR3 totals 14 residues. DNA for the CDR3: TGTGCCAGTGGGACAGGGGGAATGAACACTGAAGCTTTCTTT. Protein product: CASGTGGMNTEAFF.

CDR3 amino acids: CASSLWGRGTEAFF. The CDR3 DNA follows: TGTGCCAGCAGTTTATGGGGGCGCGGCACTGAAGCTTTCTTT. V and J are TRBV27 and TRBJ1-1; D is perhaps TRBD1 (6 bases). Germline lookup yields CDR1 MNHEY and CDR2 SMNVEV (reference sequence). The CDR3 has 14 amino acids. Trimming removed 1 base at V and 4 bases at J, with 10 bases between.

The chain recombines TRBV6-6 with TRBJ1-5; the D gene is possibly TRBD1 (6 bases). The CDR3 spans 13 residues. V lost 6 bases to trimming and J lost 6 bases, with 12 bases between them. The V gene's germline CDR1 is MNHNY and CDR2 SVGAGI (reference sequence). CDR3 loop: CASRLRGGQPQHF. The CDR3, as DNA: TGTGCCAGCAGGCTCAGGGGCGGTCAGCCCCAGCATTTT.

Ten or more counts support this clone. The chain carries TRBV10-3 and TRBJ1-6, with a weak D call TRBD1 (6 bases). The germline V gene encodes CDR1 ENHRY and CDR2 SYGVKD. The CDR3 runs 14 residues. V shed 2 bases and J shed 9 bases, with 11 bases lying between them. CDR3 nucleotides: TGTGCCATCAGTGAGACAGGGTCGGGTTCACCCCTCCACTTT. Amino acid sequence: CAISETGSGSPLHF.

This chain connects TRBV13 to TRBJ1-6, with D uncertain. The ends were cut back, 5 bases at V and 0 bases at J, with 14 bases in the middle. CDR1 is PRHDT, CDR2 FYEKMQ, per germline (reference sequence). The CDR3 sequence is 17 residues long. The CDR3 loop reads CASSQGPGLSYNSPLHF. The CDR3 bases are TGTGCCAGCAGCCAAGGCCCAGGTCTCTCCTATAATTCACCCCTCCACTTT. Combining the CDR3 with reference TRBV13 and TRBJ1-6 gives the whole variable domain AAGVIQSPRHLIKEKRETATLKCYPIPRHDTVYWYQQGPGQDPQFLISFYEKMQSDKGSIPDRFSAQQFSDYHSELNMSSLELGDSALYFCASSQGPGLSYNSPLHFGNGTRLTVT.

The V and J genes are TRBV11-2 and TRBJ1-4, with D possibly TRBD1 on 5 matching bases. Trimming removed 1 base at V and 8 bases at J, with 17 bases between. The CDR3 spans 16 residues. Germline values: CDR1 SGHAT, CDR2 FQNNGV. The CDR3 region is CASSLGPGTNKEKLFF. The DNA of the CDR3 is TGTGCCAGCAGCTTAGGGCCCGGGACCAATAAGGAAAAACTGTTTTTT.

This chain links TRBV9 with TRBJ2-5, with D unclear. The CDR3 spans 14 residues. Germline CDR1 is SGDLS and CDR2 is YYNGEE. V was clipped by 0 bases and J by 4 bases, with 10 bases between them. DNA for the CDR3: TGTGCCAGCAGCGTAGGATCAACCTCAGAGACCCAGTACTTC. This codes for CASSVGSTSETQYF.

The gene calls are TRBV27 and TRBJ1-2; D is possibly TRBD1 (6 bases). The germline V and J ends were trimmed by 0 bases and 6 bases, with 8 bases remaining between them. Per the germline V gene, CDR1 is MNHEY and CDR2 is SMNVEV (reference sequence). The CDR3 is 13 residues long. DNA for the CDR3: TGTGCCAGCAGTTTATCGGGGACAAATGGCTACACCTTC. It specifies CASSLSGTNGYTF.

The chain carries TRBV9 and TRBJ2-3; 7 bases map to TRBD1. Germline V gene data show CDR1 as SGDLS and CDR2 as YYNGEE. The CDR3 contains 12 residues. The V gene end was trimmed by 4 bases and the J gene end by 9 bases; junction bases not matched to a gene: 5. CDR3 nucleotides: TGTGCCAGCAGCTCCCGAGGGGGCACGCAGTATTTT. Translation gives CASSSRGGTQYF.

This clone has a single count. The chain couples TRBV7-2 to TRBJ2-7, with 7 bases identical to TRBD2. V dropped 5 bases and J dropped 3; count of bases not matched to a gene: 7. Germline CDR1 is SGHTA and CDR2 is FQGNSA. CDR3 length equals 14 residues. The CDR3 DNA follows: TGTGCCAGCAGCGTAAACTGGGGGGGCTACGAGCAGTACTTC. This encodes CASSVNWGGYEQYF.

This chain connects TRBV5-6 to TRBJ1-6; 7 positions agree with TRBD1. Germline V lookup: CDR1 SGHDT, CDR2 YYEEEE. V gave up 4 bases and J gave up 0 bases; unmatched junction bases: 10. This CDR3 has 18 amino acids. The CDR3 here is CASSPRTGQSSYNSPLHF. CDR3 DNA sequence: TGTGCCAGCAGCCCTCGGACGGGACAGAGCTCCTATAATTCACCCCTCCACTTT. The variable domain in full, completed from reference TRBV5-6 and TRBJ1-6, reads DAGVTQSPTHLIKTRGQQVTLRCSPKSGHDTVSWYQQALGQGPQFIFQYYEEEERQRGNFPDRFSGHQFPNYSSELNVNALLLGDSALYLCASSPRTGQSSYNSPLHFGNGTRLTVT.

This sequence joins TRBV7-2 and TRBJ2-7; 9 positions agree with TRBD1. CDR1 is SGHTA, CDR2 FQGNSA, per germline. This CDR3 has 16 residues. With V trimmed by 1 base and J by 4 bases, 8 bases remained unmatched. Here the CDR3 DNA reads TGTGCCAGCAGCTTAGTCCACACAGGGGGCTCTTACGAGCAGTACTTC. Its translation: CASSLVHTGGSYEQYF.

The V gene is TRBV24-1, the J gene TRBJ2-1; 7 bases fit TRBD1. Germline CDR1 reads KGHDR; CDR2 reads SFDVKD. The ends lost 3 bases at V and 4 bases at J; junction bases unmatched: 8. The CDR3 covers 16 residues. The CDR3, as DNA: TGTGCCACCAGTGATCCGACAGGGATCCATTACAATGAGCAGTTCTTC. As protein: CATSDPTGIHYNEQFF.

V and J are TRBV11-3 and TRBJ2-7; tentatively, D is TRBD2 (5 bases). The CDR3 is 15 amino acids. Looked up from germline, CDR1 is SGHNT and CDR2 is YENEEA. Trimming shortened V by 0 bases and J by 5 bases, and 14 bases separated the two germline ends. The CDR3 sequence: CASSLDTGVSHEQYF. The CDR3 DNA follows: TGTGCCAGCAGCTTAGATACCGGGGTTTCGCACGAGCAGTACTTC.

Remarks on this clone: Other DNA sequences of this sample code for an identical CDR3. This chain joins TRBV3-1 (or the pseudogene TRBV3-2) and TRBJ2-1; TRBD2 aligns across 12 bases. This CDR3 region has 16 residues. The germline V gene has CDR1 LGHDT and CDR2 YNNKEL (reference sequence). The J segment lost 7 bases and the V segment lost 3 bases, leaving 7 bases of the junction unmatched. CDR3 DNA sequence: TGTGCCAGCAGCCAGGCTAGCGGGGGGGCCGGGAATGAGCAGTTCTTC. This translates into CASSQASGGAGNEQFF.

The J gene is TRBJ1-2, the V gene TRBV19; a possible D gene is TRBD1 (5 bases). Trimming pared 2 bases from V and 4 bases from J, leaving 11 bases between. Germline V CDR1 and CDR2: LNHDA, SQIVND (reference sequence). This CDR3 has 14 residues. CDR3 DNA: TGTGCCAGTAGTATAATAGGGGCGCCCTATGGCTACACCTTC. It specifies CASSIIGAPYGYTF.

The CDR3 nucleotides are TGTGCCAGCAGCTTTCTCGGAGGCTCCTACAATGAGCAGTTCTTC. Translation gives CASSFLGGSYNEQFF. The chain recombines TRBV5-4 with TRBJ2-1; TRBD2 is a possible D gene (5 bases). V was clipped by 2 bases and J by 0 bases, with 9 bases between them. The CDR3 covers 15 residues. Germline V lookup: CDR1 SGHNT, CDR2 YYREEE (reference sequence).

The CDR3 nucleotides are TGTGCCAGCAGCCGAGAGCAGGGAGGTGAGCCCCAGCATTTT. Translating gives CASSREQGGEPQHF. The chain employs TRBV5-6 and TRBJ1-5; possible D gene TRBD1, 5 bases. The CDR3 totals 14 residues. V was cut by 4 bases and J by 8 bases, with 16 bases left in between. Germline lookup yields CDR1 SGHDT and CDR2 YYEEEE.

This clone was observed a single time. J is TRBJ2-1 and V is TRBV5-1, with TRBD2 matching 10 bases. With V trimmed by 3 bases and J by 5 bases, 5 bases remained unmatched. Germline-derived CDR1 and CDR2 are SGHRS and YFSETQ. The CDR3 totals 15 residues. In DNA, the CDR3 is TGCGCCAGCAGCTCTGGACTAGCGGAAAACAATGAGCAGTTCTTC. Protein product: CASSSGLAENNEQFF.